These T cell receptor beta chains were read from a single sample in a study of blood T cells in healthy people across ages. TCRdb reprocessed the 5' RACE reads via MiXCR and lists one record per CDR3 protein. This sample yields hundreds of thousands of distinct CDR3 sequences, of which more than 45% are seen a single time; 13% belongs to the top ten. Specimen: blood. These receptor sequences come from a woman older than 75 in good health. Both conserved end residues are part of each CDR3. D genes are given only for firm matches. Clone size is given for some rows only: seen once, a few or many times, or a class if the clone is expanded.

cdr3_nt cdr3_aa cdr3_length clone_size v_call d_call j_call
TGCAGTGCTACGGGACAGGGGGCGAGGAATGAGCAGTTCTTC CSATGQGARNEQFF 14 many TRBV20-1 TRBD1 TRBJ2-1
TGTGCCAGCAGCTTAGTCGGGGTGAGCTCCTACAATGAGCAGTTCTTC CASSLVGVSSYNEQFF 16 many TRBV7-2 . TRBJ2-1
TGTGCCAGCAGTCCTGGGGGAAGTGGCTATCAGCCCCAGCATTTT CASSPGGSGYQPQHF 15 . TRBV27 . TRBJ1-5
TGCGCCAGCAGCCAAGACGGACAGGGCGTTAGGAATGAGCAGTTCTTC CASSQDGQGVRNEQFF 16 . TRBV4-1 TRBD1 TRBJ2-1
TGTGCCAGCAGCCAAGATCTTAGGGTGACTGGGTCCTACGAGCAGTACTTC CASSQDLRVTGSYEQYF 17 once TRBV3-1 . TRBJ2-7
TGTGCCAGCAGTGATTGGGTTAATTATGGCTACACCTTC CASSDWVNYGYTF 13 many TRBV6-5 . TRBJ1-2
TGTGCCAGCAGCCTAACAGCGGCTAGCAATCAGCCCCAGCATTTT CASSLTAASNQPQHF 15 . TRBV27 . TRBJ1-5
TGTGCCAGCAGTAAGGCCTATAGGACAACCCAAGAGACCCAGTACTTC CASSKAYRTTQETQYF 16 many TRBV6-1 . TRBJ2-5
TGCAGTGCTAGAAAAGCGGGAAGGACCTACGAGCAGTACTTC CSARKAGRTYEQYF 14 . TRBV20-1 TRBD2 TRBJ2-7
TGTGCCAGCAGACAGCAGGGAGGGTCCAATGAGCAGTTCTTC CASRQQGGSNEQFF 14 . TRBV28 TRBD2 TRBJ2-1
TGCAGCGTTGCCAACCCCCAGGGTTACACAGATACGCAGTATTTT CSVANPQGYTDTQYF 15 . TRBV29-1 . TRBJ2-3
TGTGCCAGCAGCTCGCCCGAGGGACAGGCTTCTGGAGAGCAGTACTTC CASSSPEGQASGEQYF 16 . TRBV7-9 TRBD1 TRBJ2-7
TGTGCCAGCAGTTTAGCAGGACTTAATTCACCCCTCCACTTT CASSLAGLNSPLHF 14 . TRBV12-3/TRBV12-4 . TRBJ1-6
TGCGCCAGCAGCTCTCCCGGTTGGGCGGGCACCCACACACACAATGAGCAGTTCTTC CASSSPGWAGTHTHNEQFF 19 many TRBV5-1 . TRBJ2-1
TGTGCCAGCAGTGCTGACAGGGGGCTCGGCTATGGCTACACCTTC CASSADRGLGYGYTF 15 many TRBV6-1 TRBD1 TRBJ1-2
TGCAGTATCCCGGGGAATACGGTCAATGAGCAGTTCTTC CSIPGNTVNEQFF 13 . TRBV20-1 . TRBJ2-1
TGCAGTGCTAGAGGCCACAGAAACACCATATATTTT CSARGHRNTIYF 12 . TRBV20-1 . TRBJ1-3
TGTGCCAGCAGCCCCCAAGGGGGGGGTGTAGATACGCAGTATTTT CASSPQGGGVDTQYF 15 . TRBV7-2 . TRBJ2-3
TGTGCCAGCAGCCAAGTCATCAGGGGTGGGAAGACCCAGTTCTTC CASSQVIRGGKTQFF 15 . TRBV3-1 . TRBJ2-1
TGTGCCAGCAGTCCCTCTAAGTATGAGCAGTTCTTC CASSPSKYEQFF 12 many TRBV28 . TRBJ2-1
TGTGCCAGCAGCCGCGGGACAGGGCCTAATGAAAAACTGTTTTTT CASSRGTGPNEKLFF 15 . TRBV7-3 TRBD1 TRBJ1-4
TGCAGTGCTAGAGATCAGAAGCGGGGCCCCTACGAGCAGTACTTC CSARDQKRGPYEQYF 15 . TRBV20-1 TRBD2 TRBJ2-7
TGTGCCAGTAGTATAAGCCTGCAAGCCTACGAGCAGTACTTC CASSISLQAYEQYF 14 . TRBV19 . TRBJ2-7
TGCGCCAGCAGCTCCCGGGACAGGGTCGGGACCCAGTACTTC CASSSRDRVGTQYF 14 . TRBV5-1 TRBD1 TRBJ2-5
TGTGCCAGCAGTTTCAGAGGGGGGGACACCGCGGAGCTGTTTTTT CASSFRGGDTAELFF 15 few TRBV12-3/TRBV12-4 . TRBJ2-2
TGCGCCAGCAATCCCTTGGGAGAAGGCTCCTACAATGAGCAGTTCTTC CASNPLGEGSYNEQFF 16 once TRBV5-1 . TRBJ2-1
TGTGCCTGCAGTCCCCGGGACAGGCTTCTTTACAATGAGCAGTACTTC CACSPRDRLLYNEQYF 16 once TRBV12-3/TRBV12-4 TRBD1 TRBJ2-7
TGTGCCAGCAGCTCCAAAGAACGCAATGAGCATTTCTTC CASSSKERNEHFF 13 . TRBV3-1 . TRBJ2-1
TGTGCCAGCAGCCATGCCGGGACAGGGGGCGAGCAGTACTTC CASSHAGTGGEQYF 14 . TRBV7-9 TRBD1 TRBJ2-7
TGTGCCAGCAGACCCCAGGGAAGTGTACTGTTTTTT CASRPQGSVLFF 12 many TRBV6-5 . TRBJ1-4
TGTGCCAGCCTTGAGATGGGACTAGCGAAAAACTCCTACGAGCAGTACTTC CASLEMGLAKNSYEQYF 17 . TRBV2 TRBD2 TRBJ2-7
TGTGCCAGCACCTTTACGACAGGGGAAAATTCACCCCTCCACTTT CASTFTTGENSPLHF 15 . TRBV9 TRBD1 TRBJ1-6
TGCAGTGCTCCCTCCTCGGACAGGGTATCACCCCCCCACTTT CSAPSSDRVSPPHF 14 . TRBV20-1 TRBD1 TRBJ1-6
TGCGCCAGCAGCTTGGCGCGGGGGCGGTTAGTAGATACGCAGTATTTT CASSLARGRLVDTQYF 16 . TRBV5-1 . TRBJ2-3
TGTGCCATCAGCATACAGGAGCTGTTTTTT CAISIQELFF 10 . TRBV10-3 . TRBJ2-2
TGCGCCAGCAGCTTGGAGACAGGGGAGAGAGATACGCAGTATTTT CASSLETGERDTQYF 15 . TRBV5-1 TRBD1 TRBJ2-3
TGTGCCAGCAGTGGAGAAGCGGCTAGCGTTTTAAATACGCAGTATTTT CASSGEAASVLNTQYF 16 once TRBV9 . TRBJ2-3
TGTGCCACCAGCAGAAAGGACAGGGAGGGCTCCTACGAGCAGTACTTC CATSRKDREGSYEQYF 16 . TRBV15 . TRBJ2-7
TGCAGCGTTTTACAGGGCCCTGAAGCTTTCTTT CSVLQGPEAFF 11 . TRBV29-1 . TRBJ1-1
TGTGCCAGCAGTTTAGCGTACTACACTAATGAGCAGTTCTTC CASSLAYYTNEQFF 14 . TRBV12-3/TRBV12-4 . TRBJ2-1
TGTGCCAGCAGAGATGGGGGCCATGGCTACACCTTC CASRDGGHGYTF 12 . TRBV28 . TRBJ1-2
TGTGCCAGCAGTGAAATCAGGAGCTCCTACAATGAGCAGTTCTTC CASSEIRSSYNEQFF 15 . TRBV6-1 . TRBJ2-1
TGTGCCAGCAGCAAAGGGAACAATCAGCCCCAGCATTTT CASSKGNNQPQHF 13 . TRBV7-2 . TRBJ1-5
TGTGCCAGCAGCCCACGACTAGCGGGCTTGGGGGCAGATACGCAGTATTTT CASSPRLAGLGADTQYF 17 once TRBV3-1 TRBD2 TRBJ2-3
TGCGCCAGCAGCCTCGAGAGGCCACCCACAGATACGCAGTATTTT CASSLERPPTDTQYF 15 . TRBV5-1 . TRBJ2-3
TGCATGAGCGGCCGATACGAGCAGTACTTC CMSGRYEQYF 10 many TRBV20-1 . TRBJ2-7
TGTGCCAGCAGTTTAGTCGGGGGAAGTCGCAATCAGCCCCAGCATTTT CASSLVGGSRNQPQHF 16 . TRBV27 . TRBJ1-5
TGCAGTGCTAGTCAGCCCGCGGCGTGGAATGAGCAGTTCTTC CSASQPAAWNEQFF 14 many TRBV20-1 . TRBJ2-1